This T cell receptor (beta chain) was documented in a study of T-cell memory formation after mild COVID-19. The J segment lost 9 bases and the V segment lost 0 bases, leaving 12 bases of the junction unmatched. Germline CDR1 reads MNHNS; CDR2 reads SASEGT. There are 19 residues in the CDR3. Study outcomes and limitations: Several responding clones turned up in pre-infection memory, indicating that cross-reactive memory may have taken part.

TCRdb reprocessed the 5' RACE reads via MiXCR and lists one record per CDR3 protein. The sample yields fewer than 350,000 distinct CDR3 sequences, approximately 19% seen once. This clonotype has just a few counts. Its antigen remains unidentified. The sequence derives from a young man who had mild COVID-19 (a few samples of this study predate the infection). Cell type and time point are not known. The V and J genes are TRBV6-1 and TRBJ2-4, with 15 bases fitting TRBD2. The sample was PBMCs or a T cell subset sorted from them (not recorded which). The chain's CDR3 is CASSEAPHGLAGGRGIQYF. The CDR3 DNA reads as TGTGCCAGCAGTGAAGCTCCCCACGGACTAGCGGGGGGGCGCGGCATTCAGTACTTC.